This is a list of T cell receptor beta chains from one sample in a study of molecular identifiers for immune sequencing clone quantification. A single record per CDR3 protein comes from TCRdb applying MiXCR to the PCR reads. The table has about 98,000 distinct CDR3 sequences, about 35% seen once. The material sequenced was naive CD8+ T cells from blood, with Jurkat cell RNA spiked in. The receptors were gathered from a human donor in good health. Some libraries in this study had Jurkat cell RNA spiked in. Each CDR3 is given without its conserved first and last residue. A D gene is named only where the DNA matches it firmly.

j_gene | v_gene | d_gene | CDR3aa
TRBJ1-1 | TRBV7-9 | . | ASSLGFGDTEAF
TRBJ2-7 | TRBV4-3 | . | ATYPYEQY
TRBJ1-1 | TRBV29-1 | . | SALTGSGTEAF
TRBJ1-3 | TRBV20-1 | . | SARDPGQGNTIY
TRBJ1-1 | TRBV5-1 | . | ASSSVGRGTEAF
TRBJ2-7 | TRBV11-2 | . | ASSYPQMNRVEQY
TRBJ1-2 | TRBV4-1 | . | ASSQVGGAPLSGYT
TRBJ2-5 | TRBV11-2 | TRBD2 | ASSSGGGDVTQY
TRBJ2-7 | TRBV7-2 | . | ASSSITSSYEQY
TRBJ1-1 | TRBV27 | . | ASSLGHVNTEAF
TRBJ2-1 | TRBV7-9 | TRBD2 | ASSLLGGAYNEQF
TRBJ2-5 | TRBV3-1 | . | ASSQDKETETQY
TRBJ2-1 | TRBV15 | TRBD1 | ATSSRDRGRDEQF
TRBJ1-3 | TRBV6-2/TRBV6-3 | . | ASSSWDGRRS
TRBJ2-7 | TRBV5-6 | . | ASSLALGGSYEQY
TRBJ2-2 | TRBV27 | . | ASSIALAGELF
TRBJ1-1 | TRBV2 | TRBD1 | ASMRQGYTEAF
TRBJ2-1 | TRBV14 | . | ASSYDRGGLASYNEQF
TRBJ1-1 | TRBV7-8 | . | ASSFRVNTEAF
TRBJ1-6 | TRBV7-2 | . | ASSLGPFSPLH
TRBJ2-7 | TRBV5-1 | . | ASSHLPDYEQY
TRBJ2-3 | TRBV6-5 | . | ASSYSGSPQY
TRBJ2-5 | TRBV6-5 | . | ASRIDTLGQETQY
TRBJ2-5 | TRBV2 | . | ATDAVPQETQY
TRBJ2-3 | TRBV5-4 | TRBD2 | ASRERGTDTQY
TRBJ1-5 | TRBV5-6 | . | PVGGRVCQPQH
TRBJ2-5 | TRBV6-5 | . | ASSYSRTQY
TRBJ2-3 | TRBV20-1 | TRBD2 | SARDVFAGVTDTQY
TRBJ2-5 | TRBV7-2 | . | ASSLIGMYQETQY
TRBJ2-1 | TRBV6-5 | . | ASSYTQWGGLDNEQF
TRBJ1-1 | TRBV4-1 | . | ASSSLSGTRIEAF
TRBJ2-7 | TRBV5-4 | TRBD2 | ASSFQGSSGEQY